The 18 T cell receptor beta chains listed next were all sequenced from one sample in a study of beta chain features in type 1 diabetes. Antigens of these TCRs are unknown. Study results and caveats: When Type 1 diabetes patients were examined, their TCRB CDR3s proved moderately but significantly shorter in all four CD4+ subsets.

Every bit of the isolated RNA underwent reverse transcription, so sequencing read expressed TCRB transcripts. Profiling relied on immunoSEQ multiplex PCR, and the TCRdb table lists in-frame clones only, not all of them. The sample holds roughly 400,000 clones, over 8.5% seen once. Sample: central memory CD4+ T cells from blood. Every receptor here comes from a man aged 30-40 years with type 1 diabetes.

This clone has a count of ten or more. This chain links TRBV5-4 with TRBJ2-1; a possible D gene is TRBD2 (5 bases). There are 15 residues in the CDR3. V was shortened by 3 bases and J by 8 bases, with 18 bases between the two germline ends. Germline V gene data show CDR1 as SGHNT and CDR2 as YYREEE (reference sequence). CDR3 sequence: CASSSPGLLGDEQFF. In DNA form, the CDR3 reads TGTGCCAGCAGCTCTCCTGGGCTGCTCGGGGATGAGCAGTTCTTC.

The rearrangement joins TRBV2 to TRBJ1-4; no clear D gene. V gave up 3 bases and J gave up 7 bases, with 12 bases separating them. CDR1 is SNHLY and CDR2 is FYNNEI in the germline V gene. The CDR3 sequence is 14 residues long. CDR3 region: CASSEGRWAEKLFF. Written as DNA, the CDR3 is TGTGCCAGCAGTGAGGGCAGATGGGCTGAAAAACTGTTTTTT.

Worth noting for this clone: The same CDR3 is also encoded by other DNA sequences in this sample. V and J are TRBV11-2 and TRBJ2-1; unclear D gene. The V and J ends lost 0 bases and 0 bases respectively, with 15 bases between them. The CDR3 has 18 residues. Germline V gene data show CDR1 as SGHAT and CDR2 as FQNNGV. CDR3 protein: CASSLDQGGSSSYNEQFF. The CDR3 nucleotides are TGTGCCAGCAGCTTAGATCAAGGCGGCTCAAGCTCCTACAATGAGCAGTTCTTC.

The chain employs TRBV25-1 and TRBJ1-1; 7 bases fit TRBD1. V lost 4 bases to trimming and J lost 6 bases; unmatched junction nucleotides: 11. Per germline, CDR1 MGHDK and CDR2 SYGVNS. The CDR3 is 15 amino acids. The CDR3 spells CASSGMTGKSPEAFF. Written as DNA, the CDR3 is TGTGCCAGCAGTGGAATGACAGGGAAAAGCCCTGAAGCTTTCTTT. The whole variable domain, remainder taken from reference TRBV25-1 and TRBJ1-1, is EADIYQTPRYLVIGTGKKITLECSQTMGHDKMYWYQQDPGMELHLIHYSYGVNSTEKGDLSSESTVSRIRTEHFPLTLESARPSHTSQYLCASSGMTGKSPEAFFGQGTRLTVV.

This sequence joins TRBV7-6 and TRBJ1-2; D unclear. Germline V CDR1 and CDR2: SGHVS, FNYEAQ. This CDR3 is 12 amino acids long. Trimming shortened V by 4 bases and J by 13 bases, and 16 bases separated the two germline ends. The CDR3 DNA is TGTGCCAGCAGCTCAAGAGAAGGGCTTTTCACCTTC. It specifies CASSSREGLFTF.

The chain couples TRBV28 to TRBJ2-1; 8 bases match TRBD2. V was pared by 2 bases and J by 4 bases, with 10 bases of the junction left unmatched. CDR1 MDHEN and CDR2 SYDVKM come from the germline V gene. The CDR3 extends over 17 amino acids. The DNA of the CDR3 is TGTGCCAGCAGTTTACCAGGACTAGCAGAGGGTTACAATGAGCAGTTCTTC. It is translated as CASSLPGLAEGYNEQFF.

In this sample, this clone turned up a few times. The chain carries TRBV7-8 and TRBJ2-1, with D maybe TRBD2 (6 bases). Trimming removed 0 bases at V and 7 bases at J, with 10 bases between. The germline V gene has CDR1 SGHVS and CDR2 FQNEAQ. This CDR3 region has 14 residues. CDR3: CASSLAPRENEQFF. The CDR3 bases are TGTGCCAGCAGCTTAGCGCCACGGGAGAATGAGCAGTTCTTC. Full variable domain (rest looked up from reference TRBV7-8 and TRBJ2-1): GAGVSQSPRYKVAKRGQDVALRCDPISGHVSLFWYQQALGQGPEFLTYFQNEAQLDKSGLPSDRFFAERPEGSVSTLKIQRTQQEDSAVYLCASSLAPRENEQFFGPGTRLTVL.

The V and J genes are TRBV5-4 and TRBJ2-1; D gene ambiguous. The CDR3 loop spans 12 amino acids. Germline V gives CDR1 SGHNT, CDR2 YYREEE (reference sequence). Trimming took off 3 bases at V and 7 bases at J, with 8 bases between the two ends. The CDR3 loop is CASSSPWNEQFF. CDR3 coding DNA: TGTGCCAGCAGCTCCCCTTGGAATGAGCAGTTCTTC.

This chain connects TRBV7-9 to TRBJ1-2; unclear D gene. Trimming shortened V by 7 bases and J by 4 bases, and 16 bases separated the two germline ends. The germline CDR1 and CDR2 sequences are SEHNR and FQNEAQ (reference sequence). The CDR3 is made up of 14 amino acids. The DNA of the CDR3 is TGTGCCAGCACCACCCTTCTCGTCAGCTATGGCTACACCTTC. Translated, it gives CASTTLLVSYGYTF.

This clone was counted many times. The chain employs TRBV14 and TRBJ2-2; 9 bases are shared with TRBD1. With 2 bases clipped from V and 4 bases from J, the junction kept 5 bases outside the gene matches. In germline, CDR1 is SGHDN, CDR2 FVKESK. There are 16 residues in the CDR3. This CDR3 is CASSQSGTGFTGELFF. In DNA, the CDR3 is TGTGCCAGCAGCCAATCCGGGACAGGGTTCACCGGGGAGCTGTTTTTT.

This clone was seen a handful of times. The J gene is TRBJ1-1, the V gene TRBV9; tentative D call: TRBD1 (5 bases). Germline lookup yields CDR1 SGDLS and CDR2 YYNGEE. V lost 5 bases and J 7 bases, leaving 18 bases between the germline ends. The CDR3 runs to 14 residues. The CDR3 DNA reads TGTGCCAGCAGTGCTCTCGGGACGCCACGTGAAGCTTTCTTT. Its translation: CASSALGTPREAFF.

Points on this clone: At the DNA level, this CDR3 is encoded by other sequences in the same sample as well. The chain joins TRBV25-1 to TRBJ2-5; D ambiguous. In germline, CDR1 is MGHDK, CDR2 SYGVNS. The CDR3 consists of 14 residues. V was shortened by 3 bases and J by 0 bases, with 8 bases between the two germline ends. The CDR3 sequence is CASSDSTNQETQYF. CDR3 sequence (DNA): TGTGCCAGCAGTGATAGTACAAACCAAGAGACCCAGTACTTC.

The chain uses TRBV4-1 and TRBJ1-5; 8 bases match TRBD1. After removal of 1 base from V and 7 bases from J, the junction contained 12 bases not matched to a gene. The germline gives CDR1 MGHRA, CDR2 YSYEKL. This CDR3 has 17 amino acids. CDR3 protein: CASSQGRARGLGQPQHF. CDR3 bases: TGCGCCAGCAGCCAAGGGAGGGCCAGGGGGCTTGGACAGCCCCAGCATTTT.

This clone came up many times. J is TRBJ2-1 and V is TRBV2; TRBD2 matches 9 bases. The CDR3 totals 13 residues. V trimming: 7 bases; J trimming: 6 bases; junction bases outside the gene matches: 4. Germline CDR1 and CDR2: SNHLY and FYNNEI. The CDR3 region is CASKREVINEQFF. In nucleotides, the CDR3 is TGTGCCAGCAAGCGGGAGGTGATCAATGAGCAGTTCTTC.

This clone was detected many times. The chain uses TRBV5-4 and TRBJ1-2; TRBD1 aligns across 7 bases. Germline CDR1 and CDR2: SGHNT and YYREEE (reference sequence). This CDR3 spans 13 amino acids. V was clipped by 4 bases and J by 2 bases; unmatched bases: 2. DNA for the CDR3: TGTGCCAGCAGCCAGGGACAGAACTATGGCTACACCTTC. Its translation is CASSQGQNYGYTF.

The chain has TRBV19 and TRBJ2-1; perhaps TRBD2 as D (5 bases). CDR3 length equals 16 residues. Between the trimmed V and J ends, which lost 6 bases and 5 bases, there was a span of 20 bases. CDR1 is LNHDA, CDR2 SQIVND, per germline (reference sequence). The CDR3 region is CASSRNSPGIHNEQFF. CDR3 nucleotides: TGTGCCAGTAGCCGGAATAGCCCGGGAATCCACAATGAGCAGTTCTTC.

Only a few counts were recorded for this clone. This chain connects TRBV29-1 to TRBJ2-3; 7 bases are shared with TRBD1. The CDR3 runs to 16 residues. Per germline, CDR1 SQVTM and CDR2 ANQGSEA. V lost 6 bases to trimming and J lost 0 bases; unmatched junction nucleotides: 12. Here the CDR3 reads CSVADRIASSTDTQYF. In DNA, the CDR3 is TGCAGCGTGGCGGACAGGATAGCTTCTAGCACAGATACGCAGTATTTT.

This clone has just a few counts. The chain employs TRBV7-9 and TRBJ1-2, with D hard to call. Germline values: CDR1 SEHNR, CDR2 FQNEAQ (reference sequence). V was trimmed by 5 bases and J by 1 base, leaving 8 bases between them. This CDR3 region has 13 residues. For the CDR3, the DNA is TGTGCCAGCAGCCCCGAGATTAACTATGGCTACACCTTC. Translation gives CASSPEINYGYTF. Combining the CDR3 with reference TRBV7-9 and TRBJ1-2 gives the whole variable domain DTGVSQNPRHKITKRGQNVTFRCDPISEHNRLYWYRQTLGQGPEFLTYFQNEAQLEKSRLLSDRFSAERPKGSFSTLEIQRTEQGDSAMYLCASSPEINYGYTFGSGTRLTVV.